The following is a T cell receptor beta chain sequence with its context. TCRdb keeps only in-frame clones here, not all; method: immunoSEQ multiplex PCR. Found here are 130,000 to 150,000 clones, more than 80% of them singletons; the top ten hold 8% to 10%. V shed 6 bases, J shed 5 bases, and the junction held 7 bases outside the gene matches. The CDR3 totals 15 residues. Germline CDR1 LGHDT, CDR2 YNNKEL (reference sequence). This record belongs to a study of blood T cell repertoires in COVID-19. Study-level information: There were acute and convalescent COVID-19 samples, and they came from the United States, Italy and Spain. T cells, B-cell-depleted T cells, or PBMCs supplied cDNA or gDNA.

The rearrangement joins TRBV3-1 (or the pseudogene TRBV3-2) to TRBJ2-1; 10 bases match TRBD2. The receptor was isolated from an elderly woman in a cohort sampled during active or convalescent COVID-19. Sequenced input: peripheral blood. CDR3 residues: CASSPTSGSHNEQFF. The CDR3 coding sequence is TGTGCCAGCAGTCCGACTAGCGGGTCCCACAATGAGCAGTTCTTC.